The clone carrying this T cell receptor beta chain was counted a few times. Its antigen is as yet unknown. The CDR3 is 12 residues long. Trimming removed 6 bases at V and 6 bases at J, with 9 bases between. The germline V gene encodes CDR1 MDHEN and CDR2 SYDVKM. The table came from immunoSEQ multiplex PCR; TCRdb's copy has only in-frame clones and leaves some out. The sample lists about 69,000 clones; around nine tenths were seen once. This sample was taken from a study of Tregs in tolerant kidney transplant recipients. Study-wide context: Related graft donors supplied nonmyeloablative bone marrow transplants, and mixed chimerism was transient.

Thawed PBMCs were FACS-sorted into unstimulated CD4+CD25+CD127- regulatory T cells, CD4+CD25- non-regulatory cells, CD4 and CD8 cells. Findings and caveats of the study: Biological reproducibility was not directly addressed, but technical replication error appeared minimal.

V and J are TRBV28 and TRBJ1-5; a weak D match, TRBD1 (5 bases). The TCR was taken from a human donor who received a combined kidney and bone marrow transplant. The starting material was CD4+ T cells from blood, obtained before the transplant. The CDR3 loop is CASRQDGQPQHF. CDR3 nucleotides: TGTGCCAGCAGACAGGACGGTCAGCCCCAGCATTTT. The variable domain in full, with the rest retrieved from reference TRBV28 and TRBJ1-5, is DVKVTQSSRYLVKRTGEKVFLECVQDMDHENMFWYRQDPGLGLRLIYFSYDVKMKEKGDIPEGYSVSREKKERFSLILESASTNQTSMYLCASRQDGQPQHFGDGTRLSIL.